One and the same sample provided the 10 T cell receptor beta chains below, sequenced in a study of T cells expressing NK-cell markers. TCRdb re-called the 5' RACE reads and shows each CDR3 protein once, DNA omitted. The table for this sample gives roughly 380,000 distinct CDR3 sequences. The sample was blood T cells: a sorted CD56 or NKG2C T cell subset, CD4+ or CD8+ T cells, or bulk PBMC T cells (not recorded which). These receptors were collected from a man between 18 and 69 years old in good health.

V is TRBV6-5 and J is TRBJ2-5. Germline V gene data show CDR1 as MNHEY and CDR2 as SVGAGI. The CDR3 runs 14 residues. The CDR3 spells CASSYVGRQETQYF.

V gene TRBV6-1 combines with J gene TRBJ2-1; TCRdb selects TRBD1, and the lack of DNA leaves this call unchecked. CDR1 MNHNS and CDR2 SASEGT come from the germline V gene. The CDR3 spans 15 residues. CDR3 protein: CASRELGTGRYEQFF.

The genes are TRBV27 and TRBJ1-4. This CDR3 is built from 11 residues. The germline V gene has CDR1 MNHEY and CDR2 SMNVEV (reference sequence). CDR3 sequence: CASSHNEKLFF.

The CDR3 region is CAIIGFGSLATNEKLFF. The chain couples TRBV10-3 to TRBJ1-4. Germline-derived CDR1 and CDR2 are ENHRY and SYGVKD. The CDR3 spans 17 residues.

The chain uses TRBV5-1 and TRBJ2-2; absent DNA, TCRdb's TRBD1 call cannot be checked. Germline assignment: CDR1 SGHRS and CDR2 YFSETQ. CDR3 length equals 17 residues. CDR3 loop: CASSHGGDSSNTGELFF.

This rearrangement joins TRBV20-1 to TRBJ2-7. Germline V CDR1 and CDR2: DFQATT, SNEGSKA (reference sequence). The CDR3 has 15 amino acids. CDR3 residues: CSARDIGSPYYEQYF.

This chain joins TRBV7-9 and TRBJ2-7. The CDR3 sequence is 15 residues long. Germline loops: CDR1 SEHNR, CDR2 FQNEAQ (reference sequence). CDR3: CASSSSISNSYEQYF.

The chain uses TRBV19 and TRBJ2-1; TCRdb's D gene call, TRBD2, goes unchecked for lack of DNA. Germline values: CDR1 LNHDA, CDR2 SQIVND (reference sequence). There are 15 residues in the CDR3. The CDR3 protein is CASLPTSGGSSEQFF.

V and J are TRBV19 and TRBJ2-3; TCRdb's assignment of TRBD2 cannot be checked, as there is no DNA. The CDR3 runs to 15 residues. Germline CDR1 is LNHDA and CDR2 is SQIVND (reference sequence). CDR3 residues: CASSRTAGGQDTQYF.

This chain links TRBV27 with TRBJ1-2; lacking DNA, the TRBD1 call made by TCRdb goes unchecked. Per the germline V gene, CDR1 is MNHEY and CDR2 is SMNVEV (reference sequence). The CDR3 extends over 17 amino acids. The CDR3 sequence: CASSLLRGSGESYGYTF.